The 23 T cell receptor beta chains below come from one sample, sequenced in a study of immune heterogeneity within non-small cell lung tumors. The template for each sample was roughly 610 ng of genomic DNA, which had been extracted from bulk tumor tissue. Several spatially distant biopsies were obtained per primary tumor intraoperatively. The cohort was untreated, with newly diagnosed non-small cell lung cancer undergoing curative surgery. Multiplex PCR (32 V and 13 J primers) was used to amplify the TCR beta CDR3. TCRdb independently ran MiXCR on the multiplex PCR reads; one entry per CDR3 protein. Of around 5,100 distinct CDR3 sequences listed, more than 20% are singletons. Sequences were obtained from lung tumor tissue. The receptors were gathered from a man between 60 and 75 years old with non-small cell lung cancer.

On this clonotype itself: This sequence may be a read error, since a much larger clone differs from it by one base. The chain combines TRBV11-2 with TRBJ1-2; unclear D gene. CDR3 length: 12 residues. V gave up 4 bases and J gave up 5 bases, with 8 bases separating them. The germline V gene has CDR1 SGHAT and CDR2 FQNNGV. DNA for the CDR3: TGTGCCAGCAGCTACCGGGGTTATGGCTACACCTTC. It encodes CASSYRGYGYTF.

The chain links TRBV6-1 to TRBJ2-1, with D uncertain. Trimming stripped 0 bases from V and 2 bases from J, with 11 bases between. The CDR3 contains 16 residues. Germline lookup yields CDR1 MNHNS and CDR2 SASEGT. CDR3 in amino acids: CASSEAKGTTYNEQFF. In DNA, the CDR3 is TGTGCCAGCAGTGAAGCCAAGGGAACCACCTACAATGAGCAGTTCTTC.

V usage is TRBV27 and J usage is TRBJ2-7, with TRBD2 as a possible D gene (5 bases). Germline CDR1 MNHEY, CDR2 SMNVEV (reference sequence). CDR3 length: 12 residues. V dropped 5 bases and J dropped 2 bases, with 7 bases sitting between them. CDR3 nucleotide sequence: TGTGCCAGCAGTCGGGGAACCTACGAGCAGTACTTC. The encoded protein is CASSRGTYEQYF.

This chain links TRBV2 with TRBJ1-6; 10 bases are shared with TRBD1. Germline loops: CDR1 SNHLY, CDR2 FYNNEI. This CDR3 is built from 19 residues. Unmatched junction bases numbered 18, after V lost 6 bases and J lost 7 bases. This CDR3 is CASRETGGGVSPLNSPLHF. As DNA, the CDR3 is TGTGCCAGCAGGGAGACAGGGGGCGGCGTGTCTCCGCTGAATTCACCCCTCCACTTT. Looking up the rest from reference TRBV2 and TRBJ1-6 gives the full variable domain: EPEVTQTPSHQVTQMGQEVILRCVPISNHLYFYWYRQILGQKVEFLVSFYNNEISEKSEIFDDQFSVERPDGSNFTLKIRSTKLEDSAMYFCASRETGGGVSPLNSPLHFGNGTRLTVT.

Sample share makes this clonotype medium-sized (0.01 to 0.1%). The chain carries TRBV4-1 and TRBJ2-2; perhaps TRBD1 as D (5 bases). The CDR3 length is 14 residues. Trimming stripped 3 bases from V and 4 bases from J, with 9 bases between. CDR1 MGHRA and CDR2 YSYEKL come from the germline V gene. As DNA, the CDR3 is TGCGCCAGCAGCCAGCCTAGGGGCACCGGGGAGCTGTTTTTT. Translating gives CASSQPRGTGELFF.

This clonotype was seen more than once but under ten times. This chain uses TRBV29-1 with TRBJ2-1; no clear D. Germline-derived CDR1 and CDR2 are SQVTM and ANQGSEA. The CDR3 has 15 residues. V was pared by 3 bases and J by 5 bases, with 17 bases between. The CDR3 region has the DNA TGCAGCGTTGAGAAGGATCTGGGGTCAAACAATGAGCAGTTCTTC. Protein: CSVEKDLGSNNEQFF.

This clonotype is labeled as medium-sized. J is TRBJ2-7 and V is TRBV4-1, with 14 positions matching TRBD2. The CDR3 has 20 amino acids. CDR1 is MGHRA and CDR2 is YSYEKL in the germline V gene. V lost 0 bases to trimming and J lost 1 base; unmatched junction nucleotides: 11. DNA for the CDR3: TGCGCCAGCAGCCAAGAGGCTACGACTAGCGGGAGGGCCGGGTCCTACGAGCAGTACTTC. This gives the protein CASSQEATTSGRAGSYEQYF.

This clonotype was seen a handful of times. CDR3 sequence: CASKGPGLAITDTQYF. For the CDR3, the DNA is TGTGCCAGCAAAGGACCGGGACTAGCTATTACAGATACGCAGTATTTT. This chain links TRBV27 with TRBJ2-3, with TRBD2 matching over 9 bases. Germline CDR1 MNHEY, CDR2 SMNVEV (reference sequence). The CDR3 totals 16 residues. V was pared by 7 bases and J by 3 bases, with 11 bases of the junction left unmatched.

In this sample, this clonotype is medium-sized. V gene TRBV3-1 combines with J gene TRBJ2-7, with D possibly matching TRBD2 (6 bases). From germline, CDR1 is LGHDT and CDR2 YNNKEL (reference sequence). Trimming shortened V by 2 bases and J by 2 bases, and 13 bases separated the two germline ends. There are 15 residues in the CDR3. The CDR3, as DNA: TGTGCCAGCAGCCAATACCCGGGAGTCACCTACGAGCAGTACTTC. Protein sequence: CASSQYPGVTYEQYF.

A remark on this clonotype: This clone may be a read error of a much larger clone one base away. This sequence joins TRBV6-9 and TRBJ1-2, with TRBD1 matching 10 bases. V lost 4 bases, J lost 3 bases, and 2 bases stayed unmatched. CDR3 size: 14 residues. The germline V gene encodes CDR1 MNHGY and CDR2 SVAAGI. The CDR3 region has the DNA TGTGCCAGCAGTTTGGGGACAGGGGACTATGGCTACACCTTC. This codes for CASSLGTGDYGYTF.

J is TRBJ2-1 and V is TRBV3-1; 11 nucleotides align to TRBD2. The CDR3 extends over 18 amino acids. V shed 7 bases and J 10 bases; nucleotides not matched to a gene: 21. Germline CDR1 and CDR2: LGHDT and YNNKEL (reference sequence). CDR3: CASTNNLGLAGGGVEQFF. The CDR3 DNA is TGTGCCAGCACCAACAACCTAGGGCTAGCGGGAGGTGGGGTCGAGCAGTTCTTC.

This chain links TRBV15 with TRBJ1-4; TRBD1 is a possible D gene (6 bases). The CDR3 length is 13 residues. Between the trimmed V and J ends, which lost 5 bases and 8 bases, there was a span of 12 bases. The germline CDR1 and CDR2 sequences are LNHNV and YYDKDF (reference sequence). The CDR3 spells CATSEGGWEKLFF. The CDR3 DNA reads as TGTGCCACCAGCGAAGGGGGGTGGGAAAAACTGTTTTTT.

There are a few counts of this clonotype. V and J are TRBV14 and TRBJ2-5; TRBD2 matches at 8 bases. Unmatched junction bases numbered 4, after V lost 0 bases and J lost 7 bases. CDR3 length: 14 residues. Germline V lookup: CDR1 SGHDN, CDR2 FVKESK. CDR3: CASSQDFGRGTQYF. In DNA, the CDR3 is TGTGCCAGCAGCCAAGATTTCGGGAGGGGGACCCAGTACTTC.

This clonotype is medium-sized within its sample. The CDR3 spells CASSDAYEQYF. The CDR3 nucleotides read TGTGCCAGCAGTGACGCTTACGAGCAGTACTTC. The chain uses TRBV6-1 and TRBJ2-7; D ambiguous. The V end was cut by 3 bases, the J end by 4 bases, with 4 bases between. This CDR3 spans 11 amino acids. Per the germline V gene, CDR1 is MNHNS and CDR2 is SASEGT.

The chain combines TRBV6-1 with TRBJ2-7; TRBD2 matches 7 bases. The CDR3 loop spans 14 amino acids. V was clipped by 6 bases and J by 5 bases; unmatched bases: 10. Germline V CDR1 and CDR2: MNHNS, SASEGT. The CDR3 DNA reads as TGTGCCAGCAGCTCGGGACTATCGGCCCACGAGCAGTACTTC. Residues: CASSSGLSAHEQYF.

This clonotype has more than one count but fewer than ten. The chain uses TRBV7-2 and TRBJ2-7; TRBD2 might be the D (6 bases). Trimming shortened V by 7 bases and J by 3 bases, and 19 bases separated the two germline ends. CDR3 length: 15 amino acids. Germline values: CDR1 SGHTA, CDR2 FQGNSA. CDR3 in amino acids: CASTGGGAGSYEQYF. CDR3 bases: TGTGCCAGCACCGGCGGTGGGGCGGGGAGCTACGAGCAGTACTTC.

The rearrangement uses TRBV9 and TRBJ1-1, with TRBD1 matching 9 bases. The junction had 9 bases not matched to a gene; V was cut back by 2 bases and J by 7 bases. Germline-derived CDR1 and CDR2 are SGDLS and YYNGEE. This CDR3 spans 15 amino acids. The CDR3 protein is CASSVGPGQGNEAFF. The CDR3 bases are TGTGCCAGCAGCGTCGGACCGGGACAGGGCAATGAAGCTTTCTTT.

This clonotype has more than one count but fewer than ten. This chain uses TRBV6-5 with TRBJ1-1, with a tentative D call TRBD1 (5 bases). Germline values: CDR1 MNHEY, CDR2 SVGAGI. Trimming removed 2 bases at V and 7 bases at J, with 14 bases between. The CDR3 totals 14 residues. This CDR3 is CASSYDSGGREAFF. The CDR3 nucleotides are TGTGCCAGCAGTTACGACAGCGGAGGGCGTGAAGCTTTCTTT.

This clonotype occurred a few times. The CDR3 bases are TGTGCCAGCAGCCTCAAAGGGGGAAACCGGAACGAGCAGTACTTC. Translating gives CASSLKGGNRNEQYF. The genes are TRBV3-1 and TRBJ2-7; D is perhaps TRBD1 (6 bases). Germline-derived CDR1 and CDR2 are LGHDT and YNNKEL (reference sequence). This CDR3 is built from 15 residues. The ends were cut back, 4 bases at V and 5 bases at J, with 18 bases in the middle.

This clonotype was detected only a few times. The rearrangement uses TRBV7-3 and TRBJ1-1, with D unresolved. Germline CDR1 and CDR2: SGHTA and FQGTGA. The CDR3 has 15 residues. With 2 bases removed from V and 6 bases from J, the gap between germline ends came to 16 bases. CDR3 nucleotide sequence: TGTGCCAGCAGCTTATCGGGCTTAAAGGGCGCTGAAGCTTTCTTT. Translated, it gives CASSLSGLKGAEAFF.

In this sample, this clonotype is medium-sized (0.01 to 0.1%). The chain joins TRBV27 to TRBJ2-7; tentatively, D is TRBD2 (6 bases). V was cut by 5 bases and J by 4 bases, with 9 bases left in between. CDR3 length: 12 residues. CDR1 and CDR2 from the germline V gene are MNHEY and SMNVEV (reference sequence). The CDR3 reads CASSGAGYEQYF. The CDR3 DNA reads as TGTGCCAGCAGTGGGGCGGGATACGAGCAGTACTTC.

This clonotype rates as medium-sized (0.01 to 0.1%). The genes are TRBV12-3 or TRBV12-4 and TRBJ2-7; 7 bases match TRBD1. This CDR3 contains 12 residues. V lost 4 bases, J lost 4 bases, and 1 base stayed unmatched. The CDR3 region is CASSSQGYEQYF. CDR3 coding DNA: TGTGCCAGCAGTTCACAGGGGTACGAGCAGTACTTC.

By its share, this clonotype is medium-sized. DNA of the CDR3: TGTGCCAGTAGAAGAGGGGGACAGGGCTCAAACTATGGCTACACCTTC. Translating it yields CASRRGGQGSNYGYTF. The chain couples TRBV19 to TRBJ1-2; 9 bases map to TRBD1. The CDR3 is made up of 16 amino acids. The V segment lost 6 bases and the J segment 2 bases; nucleotides outside the gene matches: 10. Germline V gene lookup returns CDR1 LNHDA and CDR2 SQIVND (reference sequence).